This is a list of T cell receptor beta chains from one sample in a study of vaccination and CD4 T cells after COVID-19. No antigen has been identified for these receptors. Each CDR3 protein is one row after TCRdb ran MiXCR on the PCR reads. The table lists 12,000 or so distinct CDR3 sequences, about 48% of them singletons, with 13% to 15% in the top ten. Sequenced: CD4+ T cells from blood, cultured in vitro. The receptors derive from a human donor who had recovered from COVID-19. The CDR3 runs from the conserved cysteine through the conserved F or W. Fields, in order: D gene, J gene, clone size, V gene, CDR3 DNA, CDR3 protein. The D gene is left open where the match is weak. A row's size may be missing; if present it is once, few, many or a size class.

D: .; J: TRBJ1-1; size: .; V: TRBV7-2; DNA: TGTGCCAGCAGCACAGAGGCACGAAGGAACACTGAAGCTTTCTTT; CDR3: CASSTEARRNTEAFF
D: .; J: TRBJ1-5; size: .; V: TRBV6-2/TRBV6-3; DNA: TGTGCCAGCAGTGACTCGGCAAAGAGGGGTAATCAGCCCCAGCATTTT; CDR3: CASSDSAKRGNQPQHF
D: .; J: TRBJ2-5; size: .; V: TRBV11-3; DNA: TGTGCCAGCAGCTTAGGGCAGGGCGAGGGGGAGACCCAGTACTTC; CDR3: CASSLGQGEGETQYF
D: .; J: TRBJ1-1; size: .; V: TRBV6-1; DNA: TGTGCCAGCAGCGACATTGGGGTTGGCACTGAAGCTTTCTTT; CDR3: CASSDIGVGTEAFF
D: TRBD1; J: TRBJ2-1; size: .; V: TRBV6-2/TRBV6-3; DNA: TGTGCCAGCAGTTGGGGGACAGGGGGCTACAATGAGCAGTTCTTC; CDR3: CASSWGTGGYNEQFF
D: .; J: TRBJ1-1; size: .; V: TRBV7-2; DNA: TGTGCCAGCAGCTTAGTGAGGTCGGCTGAAGCTTTCTTT; CDR3: CASSLVRSAEAFF
D: .; J: TRBJ2-3; size: .; V: TRBV11-1; DNA: TGTGCCAGCAGCCGTAGCCGGGGAAACCCTGATACGCAGTATTTT; CDR3: CASSRSRGNPDTQYF
D: TRBD2; J: TRBJ2-2; size: .; V: TRBV30; DNA: TGTGCCGGGAGATCGGGACTAGCGACCGGGGAGCTGTTTTTT; CDR3: CAGRSGLATGELFF
D: .; J: TRBJ1-2; size: .; V: TRBV15; DNA: TGTGCCACCAGCAAAGGCCTGGGGGAGGGCTACACCTTC; CDR3: CATSKGLGEGYTF
D: TRBD1; J: TRBJ1-2; size: .; V: TRBV11-1; DNA: TGTGCCAGCAGCCTTGGAGGGGGCGCTGGCTACACCTTC; CDR3: CASSLGGGAGYTF
D: .; J: TRBJ1-1; size: .; V: TRBV7-8; DNA: TGTGCCAGCAGCGCCGACAGTAACACTGAAGCTTTCTTT; CDR3: CASSADSNTEAFF
D: TRBD2; J: TRBJ2-1; size: .; V: TRBV6-2/TRBV6-3; DNA: TGTGCCAGCAGTTTTGCGGGGGGTTTCTACAATGAGCAGTTCTTC; CDR3: CASSFAGGFYNEQFF
D: .; J: TRBJ1-6; size: .; V: TRBV5-4; DNA: TGTGCCAGCAGATCCGGGGTTAATTCACCCCTCCACTTT; CDR3: CASRSGVNSPLHF
D: .; J: TRBJ2-7; size: .; V: TRBV2; DNA: TGTGCCAGCAGGAGGGGTTCCTACGAGCAGTACTTC; CDR3: CASRRGSYEQYF
D: .; J: TRBJ2-2; size: .; V: TRBV7-2; DNA: TGTGCCAGCAGCTTACTGTCCGGGGAGCTGTTTTTT; CDR3: CASSLLSGELFF
D: .; J: TRBJ2-1; size: .; V: TRBV7-2; DNA: TGTGCCAGCAGCTTAACGGCGGGACCTAATGAGCAGTTCTTC; CDR3: CASSLTAGPNEQFF
D: .; J: TRBJ1-5; size: few; V: TRBV6-1; DNA: TGTGCCAGCGGACGTAACAGCCTCACTCAGCCCCAGCATTTT; CDR3: CASGRNSLTQPQHF
D: .; J: TRBJ1-1; size: .; V: TRBV24-1; DNA: TGTGCCACCCCTTACAGTTTGGGTGAAGCTTTCTTT; CDR3: CATPYSLGEAFF
D: TRBD1; J: TRBJ2-7; size: few; V: TRBV27; DNA: TGTGCCAGCAGTAGCCGCGGCGGGACAGGGTCTTTGTACGAGCAGTACTTC; CDR3: CASSSRGGTGSLYEQYF
D: .; J: TRBJ1-1; size: .; V: TRBV7-3; DNA: TGTGCCAGCAGTACTGACAGTCGCACTGAAGCTTTCTTT; CDR3: CASSTDSRTEAFF
D: .; J: TRBJ1-5; size: few; V: TRBV7-8; DNA: TGTGCCAGCAGCGCAGGGTTGGGTCAGCCCCAGCATTTT; CDR3: CASSAGLGQPQHF
D: .; J: TRBJ2-3; size: .; V: TRBV6-1; DNA: TGTGCCAGCAGACGGACCAGGGGTCCTCAGGATACGCAGTATTTT; CDR3: CASRRTRGPQDTQYF
D: .; J: TRBJ1-2; size: .; V: TRBV6-1; DNA: TGTGCCAGCAGCTTAAGTTGGAGGCAGTTCTATGGCTACACCTTC; CDR3: CASSLSWRQFYGYTF
D: .; J: TRBJ2-5; size: .; V: TRBV20-1; DNA: TGCAGTGCTAGTATGCGGGAGACCCAGTACTTC; CDR3: CSASMRETQYF
D: .; J: TRBJ2-2; size: .; V: TRBV6-2/TRBV6-3; DNA: TGTGCCAGCAGCCCCCACGGGGAGCTGTTTTTT; CDR3: CASSPHGELFF
D: TRBD2; J: TRBJ2-5; size: few; V: TRBV11-2; DNA: TGTGCCAGCAGCTCCCGACTAGCGACTCAAGAGACCCAGTACTTC; CDR3: CASSSRLATQETQYF
D: .; J: TRBJ1-1; size: large; V: TRBV7-4; DNA: TGTGCCAGAGACCGATCGACGAACACTGAAGCTTTCTTT; CDR3: CARDRSTNTEAFF
D: .; J: TRBJ1-2; size: .; V: TRBV7-6; DNA: TGTGCCAGCAGCCCTCAAACAGGGCCTAACTATGGCTACACCTTC; CDR3: CASSPQTGPNYGYTF
D: TRBD2; J: TRBJ2-1; size: .; V: TRBV7-6; DNA: TGTGCCAGCAGCCTCCTACTAGCGGGGACTGTAGAGCAGTTCTTC; CDR3: CASSLLLAGTVEQFF
D: TRBD1; J: TRBJ1-1; size: few; V: TRBV20-1; DNA: TGCAGTGCTAGGACAGGGGGATACACTGAAGCTTTCTTT; CDR3: CSARTGGYTEAFF
D: .; J: TRBJ2-5; size: .; V: TRBV20-1; DNA: TGCAGTGCTAGTGGAAGAAGGGGGGACGGCAAAGAGACCCAGTACTTC; CDR3: CSASGRRGDGKETQYF
D: .; J: TRBJ1-1; size: .; V: TRBV20-1; DNA: TGCAGTGCCCGGGAACAGGGGAACACTGAAGCTTTCTTT; CDR3: CSAREQGNTEAFF
D: TRBD1; J: TRBJ2-7; size: .; V: TRBV27; DNA: TGTGCCAGCAGGTCCCGGACAGGACGGGAACTTTTC; CDR3: CASRSRTGRELF
D: .; J: TRBJ2-3; size: .; V: TRBV19; DNA: TGTGCCAGTAGTATAGAGGGCCATAGCACAGATACGCAGTATTTT; CDR3: CASSIEGHSTDTQYF
D: .; J: TRBJ1-5; size: few; V: TRBV20-1; DNA: TGCAGTGCCGGTAGAGGCCAGGCAAGCAATCAGCCCCAGCATTTT; CDR3: CSAGRGQASNQPQHF
D: TRBD2; J: TRBJ2-2; size: .; V: TRBV7-8; DNA: TGTGCCAGCAGCTTCGCTAGCGGGAACACCGGGGAGCTGTTTTTT; CDR3: CASSFASGNTGELFF
D: .; J: TRBJ1-1; size: .; V: TRBV4-2; DNA: TGTGCCAGCAGCCCCCTCGGGCGGCAGACCCCTGGGGCTTTCTTT; CDR3: CASSPLGRQTPGAFF
D: TRBD1; J: TRBJ1-1; size: few; V: TRBV19; DNA: TGTGCCAGTAGTCCCAGGACAGGACCGGTGAACACTGAAGCTTTCTTT; CDR3: CASSPRTGPVNTEAFF
D: .; J: TRBJ1-2; size: .; V: TRBV7-9; DNA: TGTGCCAGCAGCCCCGGGGGGAAGGGGAACTATGGCTACACCTTC; CDR3: CASSPGGKGNYGYTF
D: .; J: TRBJ1-1; size: .; V: TRBV19; DNA: TGTGCCAGTAGTATTGGCCCCGACAGTGTCGAAGCTTTCTTT; CDR3: CASSIGPDSVEAFF
D: .; J: TRBJ2-6; size: few; V: TRBV7-6; DNA: TGTGCCAGCAGCTCCGGAAGGACCGGGGCCAACGTCCTGACTTTC; CDR3: CASSSGRTGANVLTF
D: TRBD2; J: TRBJ2-7; size: few; V: TRBV12-3/TRBV12-4; DNA: TGTGCCAGCAGCCTCCGCCTGCGACTAGCGGGGAGGAGCTCCTACGAGCAGTACTTC; CDR3: CASSLRLRLAGRSSYEQYF
D: TRBD2; J: TRBJ2-3; size: .; V: TRBV7-9; DNA: TGTGCCAGCAGCTTAACCGGGAGGGACACAGATACGCAGTATTTT; CDR3: CASSLTGRDTDTQYF
D: .; J: TRBJ1-2; size: .; V: TRBV6-1; DNA: TGTGCCAGCAGTGAGGGAGTAGGCTACACCTTC; CDR3: CASSEGVGYTF
D: TRBD1; J: TRBJ1-3; size: .; V: TRBV28; DNA: TGTGCCAGCAGTTCCGGGACAGGTTGGGGATCTGGAAACACCATATATTTT; CDR3: CASSSGTGWGSGNTIYF
D: .; J: TRBJ2-1; size: .; V: TRBV15; DNA: TGTGCCACCAGCAGAGCCCTCGCCAGACAGGAGCAGTTCTTC; CDR3: CATSRALARQEQFF
D: TRBD1; J: TRBJ2-2; size: few; V: TRBV25-1; DNA: TGTGCCAGCAGAAAATCAGGGGGAAGGACCGGGGAGCTGTTTTTT; CDR3: CASRKSGGRTGELFF
D: .; J: TRBJ1-2; size: few; V: TRBV11-3; DNA: TGTGCCAGCAGCCGGCTCGGCTTGTATGGCTACACCTTC; CDR3: CASSRLGLYGYTF
D: .; J: TRBJ1-2; size: .; V: TRBV5-5; DNA: TGTGCCAGCAGCTCCACAGGGTTTGGGGGCTACACCTTC; CDR3: CASSSTGFGGYTF
D: .; J: TRBJ1-1; size: few; V: TRBV7-9; DNA: TGTGCCAGCCAACGGGCAGGGTCGGGGGAAGCTTTCTTT; CDR3: CASQRAGSGEAFF
D: TRBD1; J: TRBJ2-7; size: few; V: TRBV20-1; DNA: TGCAGTGCTGGACTGACAGGGAGTCCCTCCTACGAGCAGTACTTC; CDR3: CSAGLTGSPSYEQYF
D: .; J: TRBJ2-5; size: .; V: TRBV11-2; DNA: TGTGCCAGCAGCTTACAGGGGAAGGAGACCCAGTACTTC; CDR3: CASSLQGKETQYF
D: .; J: TRBJ2-3; size: .; V: TRBV7-8; DNA: TGTGCCAGCAGCTTAGATGAGCTGAGAGATACGCAGTATTTT; CDR3: CASSLDELRDTQYF
D: TRBD2; J: TRBJ2-4; size: .; V: TRBV20-1; DNA: TGCAGTGCTAGGTTCTCGCGGGGGGGCTTCCAGGGGGACATTCAGTACTTC; CDR3: CSARFSRGGFQGDIQYF